Shown below are 27 T cell receptor beta chains from a single sample sequenced in a study of T cells after yellow fever vaccination. Each CDR3 protein is one row after TCRdb ran MiXCR on the 5' RACE reads. The sample yields 200,000 to 300,000 distinct CDR3 sequences, approximately 13% seen once. The input for sequencing was CD4+ T cells sorted from PBMCs, taken 45 days after the yellow fever booster vaccination. These receptor sequences come from a man aged 25 to 40 who received the YFV17D yellow fever vaccine.

This clonotype has at least ten counts. CDR3 sequence: CASSLGGKQFF. For the CDR3, the DNA is TGTGCCAGCAGCTTAGGGGGGAAGCAGTTCTTC. The chain employs TRBV7-2 and TRBJ2-1, with D perhaps given as TRBD1 or TRBD2 (5 bases each). The CDR3 runs 11 residues. Looked up from germline, CDR1 is SGHTA and CDR2 is FQGNSA. Trimming shortened V by 1 base and J by 11 bases, and 6 bases separated the two germline ends. The full variable domain, its missing parts supplied by reference TRBV7-2 and TRBJ2-1, is GAGVSQSPSNKVTEKGKDVELRCDPISGHTALYWYRQSLGQGLEFLIYFQGNSAPDKSGLPSDRFSAERTGGSVSTLTIQRTQQEDSAVYLCASSLGGKQFFGPGTRLTVL.

V and J are TRBV3-1 and TRBJ2-7, with D unclear. The CDR3 length is 12 residues. Trimming removed 2 bases at V and 6 bases at J, with 8 bases between. Germline lookup yields CDR1 LGHDT and CDR2 YNNKEL (reference sequence). The CDR3 bases are TGTGCCAGCAGCCAAACCACCCTCGAGCAGTACTTC. Translating it yields CASSQTTLEQYF.

This chain uses TRBV2 with TRBJ2-1; 9 bases agree with TRBD2. CDR1 is SNHLY, CDR2 FYNNEI, per germline. The CDR3 covers 13 residues. Unmatched junction bases numbered 9, after V lost 6 bases and J lost 12 bases. CDR3 residues: CASRGAGGPRQFF. The DNA of the CDR3 is TGTGCCAGCAGGGGGGCGGGAGGGCCTCGGCAGTTCTTC.

The J gene is TRBJ1-1, the V gene TRBV9; 8 nucleotides line up with TRBD1. This CDR3 comprises 17 residues. V gave up 3 bases and J gave up 0 bases; unmatched junction bases: 10. Germline V gene lookup returns CDR1 SGDLS and CDR2 YYNGEE. The CDR3 DNA follows: TGTGCCAGCAGCGGGCGGACAGGGACTTCTTTGAACACTGAAGCTTTCTTT. It is translated as CASSGRTGTSLNTEAFF.

The chain carries TRBV29-1 and TRBJ2-2; 7 nucleotides align to TRBD1. V lost 7 bases and J lost 4; bases outside the gene matches: 9. Germline loops: CDR1 SQVTM, CDR2 ANQGSEA. This CDR3 contains 14 residues. The CDR3 DNA reads TGCAGCGGGGGTACAGGGGTTTCCACCGGGGAGCTGTTTTTT. Translating gives CSGGTGVSTGELFF.

The J gene is TRBJ1-1, the V gene TRBV20-1, with D hard to call. V shed 5 bases and J shed 7 bases, with 8 bases lying between them. The germline V gene encodes CDR1 DFQATT and CDR2 SNEGSKA (reference sequence). This CDR3 contains 10 residues. CDR3 in DNA: TGCAGTGCTCTCAATCTTGAAGCTTTCTTT. Protein sequence: CSALNLEAFF.

A few counts support this clonotype. V gene TRBV7-2 combines with J gene TRBJ2-1; weak D call: TRBD2 (5 bases). V was cut by 5 bases and J by 0 bases, with 14 bases left in between. The CDR3 is 16 residues long. Germline V CDR1 and CDR2: SGHTA, FQGNSA. CDR3: CASSPSERSSYNEQFF. CDR3 DNA sequence: TGTGCCAGCAGCCCTTCGGAGCGGAGCTCCTACAATGAGCAGTTCTTC.

This clonotype was recorded many times. The chain joins TRBV12-3 or TRBV12-4 to TRBJ2-7, with D perhaps TRBD1 or TRBD2 (5 bases each). Trimming took off 8 bases at V and 6 bases at J, with 20 bases between the two ends. This CDR3 is 14 amino acids long. DNA for the CDR3: TGTGCCAGCGGATTTCGGGACGAGGGCTCCGAGCAGTACTTC. This translates into CASGFRDEGSEQYF.

This clonotype was observed a handful of times. The gene calls are TRBV25-1 and TRBJ2-2; no clear D gene. Germline CDR1 is MGHDK and CDR2 is SYGVNS. V dropped 6 bases and J dropped 4 bases, with 9 bases sitting between them. The CDR3 is 13 amino acids. The CDR3 region is CASRGLGTGELFF. CDR3 bases: TGTGCCAGCAGGGGGTTGGGCACCGGGGAGCTGTTTTTT.

V is TRBV19 and J is TRBJ2-7, with D unclear. The CDR3 extends over 13 amino acids. V dropped 4 bases and J dropped 2 bases, with 9 bases sitting between them. Germline assignment: CDR1 LNHDA and CDR2 SQIVND (reference sequence). In DNA, the CDR3 is TGTGCCAGTAGTAAGGACGTTACCTACGAGCAGTACTTC. This encodes CASSKDVTYEQYF.

This clonotype has a count of ten or more. J is TRBJ2-1 and V is TRBV20-1; tentatively, D is TRBD2 (6 bases). Looked up from germline, CDR1 is DFQATT and CDR2 is SNEGSKA (reference sequence). CDR3 length: 15 residues. The V end lost 5 bases, the J end lost 6 bases, and 20 bases lay between the germline ends. In DNA form, the CDR3 reads TGCAGTGCTCCGTCCCGATTGGTAGCGGCCAATGAGCAGTTCTTC. This sequence encodes CSAPSRLVAANEQFF.

This chain joins TRBV7-9 and TRBJ2-1; TRBD2 might be the D (6 bases). Trimming took off 6 bases at V and 5 bases at J, with 14 bases between the two ends. Germline V gives CDR1 SEHNR, CDR2 FQNEAQ (reference sequence). This CDR3 spans 14 amino acids. CDR3 protein: CASRLGGSHNEQFF. CDR3 DNA sequence: TGTGCCAGCAGACTCGGAGGGAGCCACAATGAGCAGTTCTTC.

This clonotype was seen repeatedly, ten times or more. The chain uses TRBV12-3 or TRBV12-4 and TRBJ2-2, with D unclear. V was clipped by 4 bases and J by 2 bases, with 8 bases between them. This CDR3 spans 14 amino acids. The CDR3 DNA follows: TGTGCCAGCAGTTGGGGAATTAACACCGGGGAGCTGTTTTTT. It codes for CASSWGINTGELFF.

A few counts support this clonotype. The V call is TRBV6-5, the J call TRBJ2-7; 8 nucleotides agree with TRBD1. CDR1 MNHEY and CDR2 SVGAGI come from the germline V gene. The V gene end was trimmed by 3 bases and the J gene end by 3 bases; junction bases not matched to a gene: 7. The CDR3 has 15 residues. DNA of the CDR3: TGTGCCAGCAGTTATTCCGGGACAGGAGTCTACGAGCAGTACTTC. It encodes CASSYSGTGVYEQYF.

The chain recombines TRBV4-3 with TRBJ2-7, with D perhaps matching TRBD1 (6 bases). With 1 base removed from V and 3 bases from J, the gap between germline ends came to 16 bases. The CDR3 extends over 16 amino acids. Germline V gene sequence: CDR1 LGHNA, CDR2 YSLEER. The CDR3 bases are TGCGCCAGCAGCCAAGCAGCAGGGAGAGGGGGCTACGAGCAGTACTTC. Its protein is CASSQAAGRGGYEQYF.

This clonotype was detected a few times. The V gene is TRBV21-1, the J gene TRBJ2-7. TRBV21-1 is given as a pseudogene. This CDR3 spans 11 amino acids. In nucleotides, the CDR3 is TGTGCCAGCAGTACCGGCAAGGAGCAGTACTTC. The encoded protein is CASSTGKEQYF.

The chain has TRBV28 and TRBJ2-2, with TRBD1 as a possible D gene (6 bases). V lost 3 bases and J lost 0, with 14 bases in between. Germline V gene data show CDR1 as MDHEN and CDR2 as SYDVKM. The CDR3 loop spans 17 amino acids. CDR3 protein: CASSFPDRTTNTGELFF. CDR3 coding DNA: TGTGCCAGCAGTTTTCCTGACAGGACCACGAACACCGGGGAGCTGTTTTTT. Full variable domain (remainder filled in from reference TRBV28 and TRBJ2-2): DVKVTQSSRYLVKRTGEKVFLECVQDMDHENMFWYRQDPGLGLRLIYFSYDVKMKEKGDIPEGYSVSREKKERFSLILESASTNQTSMYLCASSFPDRTTNTGELFFGEGSRLTVL.

This clonotype was counted only a few times. The chain recombines TRBV29-1 with TRBJ2-1; tentatively, D is TRBD1 or TRBD2 (5 bases each). In germline, CDR1 is SQVTM, CDR2 ANQGSEA. This CDR3 has 14 residues. Trimming cost V 6 bases and J 3 bases, with 15 bases left between them. In DNA form, the CDR3 reads TGCAGCGTGAAGGGTGGGACCGACTACAATGAGCAGTTCTTC. It specifies CSVKGGTDYNEQFF.

This clonotype was seen repeatedly, ten times or more. The V and J genes are TRBV5-1 and TRBJ2-5, with unresolved D. The CDR3 covers 13 residues. Looked up from germline, CDR1 is SGHRS and CDR2 is YFSETQ. Trimming shortened V by 6 bases and J by 1 base, and 10 bases separated the two germline ends. CDR3 sequence reads: CASMESVQETQYF. CDR3 coding DNA: TGCGCCAGCATGGAGTCGGTCCAAGAGACCCAGTACTTC.

This clonotype was detected ten times or more. The chain couples TRBV9 to TRBJ2-1; D gene uncertain. There are 15 residues in the CDR3. Germline values: CDR1 SGDLS, CDR2 YYNGEE. V shed 3 bases and J shed 5 bases, with 15 bases lying between them. The CDR3 sequence: CASSEGLLENNEQFF. The CDR3 DNA is TGTGCCAGCAGCGAAGGCCTCCTAGAGAACAATGAGCAGTTCTTC.

The chain joins TRBV6-5 to TRBJ2-4, with a tentative D call TRBD2 (5 bases). CDR3 length: 14 amino acids. V was pared by 6 bases and J by 8 bases, with 17 bases between. Germline V CDR1 and CDR2: MNHEY, SVGAGI. This CDR3 is CASRPRWRADIQYF. The CDR3 coding sequence is TGTGCCAGCAGACCCCGGTGGAGAGCGGACATTCAGTACTTC.

The V and J genes are TRBV28 and TRBJ2-5, with D perhaps matching TRBD1 or TRBD2 (5 bases each). The germline V gene encodes CDR1 MDHEN and CDR2 SYDVKM. The CDR3 has 15 residues. The V end lost 6 bases, the J end lost 5 bases, and 19 bases lay between the germline ends. The CDR3 DNA reads TGTGCCAGCAGGCACGGACGCATACGGGGCGAGACCCAGTACTTC. This encodes CASRHGRIRGETQYF.

The chain employs TRBV18 and TRBJ1-6, with 7 positions matching TRBD1. There are 15 residues in the CDR3. J was trimmed by 7 bases and V by 4 bases; bases with no gene match: 7. Germline assignment: CDR1 KGHSH and CDR2 LQKENI. The CDR3 DNA follows: TGTGCCAGCTCACTACAGACAGGGTTGAATTCACCCCTCCACTTT. This sequence encodes CASSLQTGLNSPLHF. The full variable domain, with the rest looked up from reference TRBV18 and TRBJ1-6, is NAGVMQNPRHLVRRRGQEARLRCSPMKGHSHVYWYRQLPEEGLKFMVYLQKENIIDESGMPKERFSAEFPKEGPSILRIQQVVRGDSAAYFCASSLQTGLNSPLHFGNGTRLTVT.

The chain uses TRBV14 and TRBJ2-7, with D perhaps matching TRBD1 (6 bases). CDR3 length equals 13 residues. Germline values: CDR1 SGHDN, CDR2 FVKESK. Trimming removed 4 bases from V and 6 bases from J, with 13 bases in between. The CDR3 loop reads CASSLFEGVEQYF. The DNA for the CDR3 is TGTGCCAGCAGCCTATTCGAGGGGGTCGAGCAGTACTTC.

This clonotype was seen a few times. V is TRBV12-3 or TRBV12-4 and J is TRBJ2-4, with no clear D. The CDR3 has 11 amino acids. Trimming removed 6 bases from V and 6 bases from J, with 6 bases in between. The CDR3 loop reads CASRGRNIQYF. The CDR3 region has the DNA TGTGCCAGCAGAGGCAGAAACATTCAGTACTTC.

The chain employs TRBV12-3 or TRBV12-4 and TRBJ1-1; D not resolved. The length of the CDR3 is 14 residues. Trimming left V 6 bases short and J 4 bases short, with 15 bases between. In DNA form, the CDR3 reads TGTGCCAGCAGCCCCCGTCGGGTTCGCACTGAAGCTTTCTTT. Its protein is CASSPRRVRTEAFF.

The rearrangement joins TRBV12-3 or TRBV12-4 to TRBJ2-7; D uncertain. This CDR3 contains 12 residues. Trimming removed 6 bases at V and 4 bases at J, with 10 bases between. CDR3 bases: TGTGCCAGCAGGGAATCGATTTACGAGCAGTACTTC. The encoded protein is CASRESIYEQYF.